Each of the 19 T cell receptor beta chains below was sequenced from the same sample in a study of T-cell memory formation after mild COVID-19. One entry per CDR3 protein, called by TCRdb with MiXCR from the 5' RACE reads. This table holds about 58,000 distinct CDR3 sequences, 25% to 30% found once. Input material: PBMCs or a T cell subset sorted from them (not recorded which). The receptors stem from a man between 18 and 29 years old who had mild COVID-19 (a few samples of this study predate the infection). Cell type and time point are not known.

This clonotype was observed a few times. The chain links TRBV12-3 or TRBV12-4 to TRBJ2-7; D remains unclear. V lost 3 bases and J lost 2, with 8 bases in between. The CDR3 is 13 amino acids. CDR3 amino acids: CASSFHFTYEQYF. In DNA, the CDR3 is TGTGCCAGCAGTTTTCACTTCACCTACGAGCAGTACTTC.

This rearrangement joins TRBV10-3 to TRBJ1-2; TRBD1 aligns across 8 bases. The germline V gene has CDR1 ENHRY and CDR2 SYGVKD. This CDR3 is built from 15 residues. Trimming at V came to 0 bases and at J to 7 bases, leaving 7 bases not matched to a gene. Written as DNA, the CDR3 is TGTGCCATCAGTGAGTCCGGACAGGGTGCTTCTGGCTACACCTTC. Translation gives CAISESGQGASGYTF.

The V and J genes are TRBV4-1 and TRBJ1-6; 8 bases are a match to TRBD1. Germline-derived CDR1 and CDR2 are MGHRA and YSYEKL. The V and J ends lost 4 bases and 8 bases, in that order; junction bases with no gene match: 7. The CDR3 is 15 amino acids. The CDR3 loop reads CASSRGQGDHSPLHF. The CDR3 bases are TGCGCCAGCAGCCGAGGACAGGGAGATCATTCACCCCTCCACTTT.

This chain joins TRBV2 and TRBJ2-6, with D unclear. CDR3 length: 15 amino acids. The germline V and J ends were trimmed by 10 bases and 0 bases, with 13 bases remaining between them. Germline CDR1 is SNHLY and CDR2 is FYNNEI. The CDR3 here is CATPRRYSGANVLTF. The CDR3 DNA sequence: TGTGCCACCCCACGTAGGTACTCTGGGGCCAACGTCCTGACTTTC.

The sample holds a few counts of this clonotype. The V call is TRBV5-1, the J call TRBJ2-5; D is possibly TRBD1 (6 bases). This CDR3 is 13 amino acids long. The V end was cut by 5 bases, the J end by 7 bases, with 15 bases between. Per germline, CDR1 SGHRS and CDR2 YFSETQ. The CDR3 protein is CASSSGQKPTQYF. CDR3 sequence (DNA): TGCGCCAGCAGTTCCGGACAGAAGCCGACCCAGTACTTC. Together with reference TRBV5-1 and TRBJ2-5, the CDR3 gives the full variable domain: KAGVTQTPRYLIKTRGQQVTLSCSPISGHRSVSWYQQTPGQGLQFLFEYFSETQRNKGNFPGRFSGRQFSNSRSEMNVSTLELGDSALYLCASSSGQKPTQYFGPGTRLLVL.

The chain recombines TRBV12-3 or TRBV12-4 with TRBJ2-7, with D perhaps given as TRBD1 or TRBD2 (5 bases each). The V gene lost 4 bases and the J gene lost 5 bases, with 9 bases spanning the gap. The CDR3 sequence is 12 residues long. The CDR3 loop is CASSSGADEQYF. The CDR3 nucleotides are TGTGCCAGCAGTTCCGGGGCGGACGAGCAGTACTTC.

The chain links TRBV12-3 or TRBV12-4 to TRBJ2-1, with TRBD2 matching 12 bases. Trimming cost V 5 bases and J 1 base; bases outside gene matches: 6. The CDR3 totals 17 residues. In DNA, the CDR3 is TGTGCCAGCAGTCGCCTCGGGACTAGCGGGTCCTACAATGAGCAGTTCTTC. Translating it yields CASSRLGTSGSYNEQFF.

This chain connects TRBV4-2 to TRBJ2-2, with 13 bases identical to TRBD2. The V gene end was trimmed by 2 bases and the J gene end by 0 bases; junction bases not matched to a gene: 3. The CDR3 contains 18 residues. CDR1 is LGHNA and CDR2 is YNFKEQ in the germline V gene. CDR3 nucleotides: TGTGCCAGCAGCCAACGACTAGCGGGGGGCCCGAACACCGGGGAGCTGTTTTTT. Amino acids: CASSQRLAGGPNTGELFF.

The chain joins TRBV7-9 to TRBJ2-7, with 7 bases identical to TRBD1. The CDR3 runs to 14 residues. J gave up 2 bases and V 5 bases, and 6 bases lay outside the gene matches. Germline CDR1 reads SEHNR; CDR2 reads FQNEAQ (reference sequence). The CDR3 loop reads CASSDRDSPYEQYF. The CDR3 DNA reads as TGTGCCAGCAGCGACCGGGACAGCCCCTACGAGCAGTACTTC.

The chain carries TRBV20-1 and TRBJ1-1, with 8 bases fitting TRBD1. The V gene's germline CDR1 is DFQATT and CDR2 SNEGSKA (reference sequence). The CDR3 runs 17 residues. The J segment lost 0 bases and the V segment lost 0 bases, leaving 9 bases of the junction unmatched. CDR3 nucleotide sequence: TGCAGTGCTAGAGACCCGGACAGGGCATCCATGAACACTGAAGCTTTCTTT. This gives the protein CSARDPDRASMNTEAFF.

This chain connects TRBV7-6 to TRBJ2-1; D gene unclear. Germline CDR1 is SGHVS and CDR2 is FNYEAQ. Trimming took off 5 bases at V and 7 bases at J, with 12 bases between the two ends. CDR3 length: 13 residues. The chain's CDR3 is CASSPAGWNEQFF. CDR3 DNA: TGTGCCAGCAGCCCCGCAGGCTGGAATGAGCAGTTCTTC.

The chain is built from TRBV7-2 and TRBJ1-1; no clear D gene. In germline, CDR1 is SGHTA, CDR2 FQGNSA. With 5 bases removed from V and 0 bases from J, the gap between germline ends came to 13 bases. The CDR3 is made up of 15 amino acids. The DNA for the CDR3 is TGTGCCAGCAGCCTTCTTAGAGGCCTGAACACTGAAGCTTTCTTT. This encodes CASSLLRGLNTEAFF.

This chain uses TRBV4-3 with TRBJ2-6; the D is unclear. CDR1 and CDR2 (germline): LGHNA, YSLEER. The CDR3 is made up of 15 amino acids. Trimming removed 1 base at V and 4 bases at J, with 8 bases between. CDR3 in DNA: TGCGCCAGCAGCCAAGTAAGGCCGGGGGCCAACGTCCTGACTTTC. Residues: CASSQVRPGANVLTF.

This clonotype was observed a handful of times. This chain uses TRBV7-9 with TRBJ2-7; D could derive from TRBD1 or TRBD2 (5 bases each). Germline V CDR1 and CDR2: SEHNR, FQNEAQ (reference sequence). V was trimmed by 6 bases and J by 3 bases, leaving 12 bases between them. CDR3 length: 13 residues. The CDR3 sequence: CASSSRDGYEQYF. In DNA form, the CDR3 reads TGTGCCAGCAGTTCCCGGGACGGCTACGAGCAGTACTTC.

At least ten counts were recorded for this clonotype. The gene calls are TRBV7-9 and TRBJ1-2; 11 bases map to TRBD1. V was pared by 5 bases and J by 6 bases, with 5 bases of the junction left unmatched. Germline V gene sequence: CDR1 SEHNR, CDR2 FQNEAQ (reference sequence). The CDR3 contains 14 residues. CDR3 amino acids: CASSDGQGADGYTF. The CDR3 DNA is TGTGCCAGCAGCGACGGACAGGGGGCTGATGGCTACACCTTC.

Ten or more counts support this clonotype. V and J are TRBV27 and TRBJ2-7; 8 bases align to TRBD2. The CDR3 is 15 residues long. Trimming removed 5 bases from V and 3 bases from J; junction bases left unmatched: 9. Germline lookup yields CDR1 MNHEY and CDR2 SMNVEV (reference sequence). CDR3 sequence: CASSPHSGAIYEQYF. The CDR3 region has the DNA TGTGCCAGCAGTCCCCATAGCGGGGCAATCTACGAGCAGTACTTC.

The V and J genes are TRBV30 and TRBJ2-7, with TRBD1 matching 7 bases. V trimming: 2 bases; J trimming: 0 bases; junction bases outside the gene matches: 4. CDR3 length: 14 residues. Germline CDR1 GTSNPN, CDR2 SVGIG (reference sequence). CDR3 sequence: CAWSWDSFSYEQYF. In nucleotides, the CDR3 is TGTGCCTGGAGTTGGGACAGCTTCTCCTACGAGCAGTACTTC. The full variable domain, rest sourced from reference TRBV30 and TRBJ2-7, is SQTIHQWPATLVQPVGSPLSLECTVEGTSNPNLYWYRQAAGRGLQLLFYSVGIGQISSEVPQNLSASRPQDRQFILSSKKLLLSDSGFYLCAWSWDSFSYEQYFGPGTRLTVT.

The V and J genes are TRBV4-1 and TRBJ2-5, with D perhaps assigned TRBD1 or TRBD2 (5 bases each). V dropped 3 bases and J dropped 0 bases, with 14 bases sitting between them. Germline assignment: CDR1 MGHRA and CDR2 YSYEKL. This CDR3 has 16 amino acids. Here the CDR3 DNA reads TGCGCCAGCAGCCAGCTCGGGGACCCGTACCAAGAGACCCAGTACTTC. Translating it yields CASSQLGDPYQETQYF.

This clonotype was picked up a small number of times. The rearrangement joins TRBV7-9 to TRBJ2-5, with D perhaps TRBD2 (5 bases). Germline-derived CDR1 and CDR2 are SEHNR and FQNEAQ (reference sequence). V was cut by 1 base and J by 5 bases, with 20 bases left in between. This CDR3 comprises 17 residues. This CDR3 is CASSLELARANRETQYF. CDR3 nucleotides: TGTGCCAGCAGCTTAGAGCTAGCTAGGGCCAATCGCGAGACCCAGTACTTC.